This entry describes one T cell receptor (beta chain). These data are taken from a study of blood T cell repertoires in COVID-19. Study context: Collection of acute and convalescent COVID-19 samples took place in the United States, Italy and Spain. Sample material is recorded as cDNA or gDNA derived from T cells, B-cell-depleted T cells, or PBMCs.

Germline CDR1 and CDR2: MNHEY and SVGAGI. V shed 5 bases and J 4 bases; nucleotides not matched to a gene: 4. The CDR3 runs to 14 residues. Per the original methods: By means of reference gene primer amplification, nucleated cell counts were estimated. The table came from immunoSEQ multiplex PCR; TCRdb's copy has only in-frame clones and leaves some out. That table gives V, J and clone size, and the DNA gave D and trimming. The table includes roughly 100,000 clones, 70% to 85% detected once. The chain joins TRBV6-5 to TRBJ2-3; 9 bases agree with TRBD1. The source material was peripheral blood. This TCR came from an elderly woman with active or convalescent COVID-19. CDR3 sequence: CASSPTGGPDTQYF. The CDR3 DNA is TGTGCCAGCAGTCCAACAGGGGGCCCAGATACGCAGTATTTT.